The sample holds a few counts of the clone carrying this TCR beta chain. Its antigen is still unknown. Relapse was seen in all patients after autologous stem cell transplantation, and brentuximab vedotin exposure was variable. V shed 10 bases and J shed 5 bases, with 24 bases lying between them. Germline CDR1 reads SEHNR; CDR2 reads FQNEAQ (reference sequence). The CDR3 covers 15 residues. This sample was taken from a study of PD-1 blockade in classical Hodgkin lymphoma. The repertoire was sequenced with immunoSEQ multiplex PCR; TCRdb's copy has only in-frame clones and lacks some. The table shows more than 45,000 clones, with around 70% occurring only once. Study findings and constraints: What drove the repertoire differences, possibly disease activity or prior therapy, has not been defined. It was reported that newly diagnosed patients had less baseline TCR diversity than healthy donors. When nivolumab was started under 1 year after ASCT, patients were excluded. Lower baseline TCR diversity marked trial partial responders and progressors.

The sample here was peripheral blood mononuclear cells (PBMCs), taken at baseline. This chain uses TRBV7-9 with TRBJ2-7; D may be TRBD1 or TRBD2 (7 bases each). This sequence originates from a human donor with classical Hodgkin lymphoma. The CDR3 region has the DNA TGTGCCACCTCATACAGGGGAGGGGGCCTCCACGAGCAGTACTTC. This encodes CATSYRGGGLHEQYF.